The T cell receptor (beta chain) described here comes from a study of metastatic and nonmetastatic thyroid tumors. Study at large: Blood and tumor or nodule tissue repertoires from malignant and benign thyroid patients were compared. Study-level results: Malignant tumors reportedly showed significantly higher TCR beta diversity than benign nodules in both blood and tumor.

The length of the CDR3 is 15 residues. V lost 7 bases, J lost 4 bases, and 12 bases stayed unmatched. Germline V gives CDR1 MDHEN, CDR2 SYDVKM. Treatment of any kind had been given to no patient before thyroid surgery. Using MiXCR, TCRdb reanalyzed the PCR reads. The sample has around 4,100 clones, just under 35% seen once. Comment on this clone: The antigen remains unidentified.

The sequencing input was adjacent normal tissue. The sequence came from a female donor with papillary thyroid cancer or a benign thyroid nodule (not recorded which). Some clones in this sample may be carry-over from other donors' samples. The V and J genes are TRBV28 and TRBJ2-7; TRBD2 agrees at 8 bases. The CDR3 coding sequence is TGTGCCAGCACCCTCAGCGCGGGAGGTGCATACGAGCAGTACTTC. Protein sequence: CASTLSAGGAYEQYF.